Listed below are T cell receptor beta chains from one sample, sequenced in a study of early T cells in non-severe SARS-CoV-2 infection. A single record per CDR3 protein comes from TCRdb applying MiXCR to the 5' RACE reads. The data contain roughly 69,000 distinct CDR3 sequences, 7% to 9.5% of them singletons. Sequences were derived from whole blood, sampled at baseline. The receptors shown here come from an adult who was a healthcare worker with PCR-confirmed SARS-CoV-2 infection or an uninfected control (not recorded which). The CDR3 runs from the conserved cysteine through the conserved F or W. Each record gives: V gene, clone size, D gene, J gene, CDR3 DNA, CDR3 protein. The D gene is left open where the match is weak. The size of a clone is reported for some rows only, either as once, few or many, or as a class for expanded clones.

V: TRBV2
size: -
D: -
J: TRBJ1-1
DNA: TGTGCCAGACCACGGGACACTGAAGCTTTCTTT
CDR3: CARPRDTEAFF

V: TRBV7-6
size: -
D: TRBD1
J: TRBJ1-3
DNA: TGTGCCAGCAGCTTTGAACAGGGGGCGTTGGGTTCTGGAAACACCATATATTTT
CDR3: CASSFEQGALGSGNTIYF

V: TRBV13
size: -
D: TRBD2
J: TRBJ2-5
DNA: TGTGCCAGCAGCTTCCTAGCGGGGAAGACCCAGTACTTC
CDR3: CASSFLAGKTQYF

V: TRBV4-2
size: -
D: -
J: TRBJ1-1
DNA: TGTGCCAGCAGCCAAGTTCACACGGCACATGGGCCCCCCTTCGTGATGACTGAAGCTTTCTTT
CDR3: CASSQVHTAHGPPFVMTEAFF

V: TRBV11-2
size: -
D: TRBD1
J: TRBJ2-7
DNA: TGTGCCAGCAGCTTTCTTAGGGGGCGCCCCTACGAGCAGTACTTC
CDR3: CASSFLRGRPYEQYF

V: TRBV7-8
size: -
D: -
J: TRBJ2-3
DNA: TGTGCCAGCAGCTTCGTAGCGGACACGCAGTATTTT
CDR3: CASSFVADTQYF

V: TRBV7-6
size: -
D: TRBD1
J: TRBJ2-7
DNA: TGTGCCAGCAACCCTCGACAGGGGCTATCCTACGAGCAGTACTTC
CDR3: CASNPRQGLSYEQYF

V: TRBV12-3/TRBV12-4
size: -
D: TRBD2
J: TRBJ2-7
DNA: TGTGCCAGCAGTGGGACTAGCGGGAAGTACGAGCAGTACTTC
CDR3: CASSGTSGKYEQYF

V: TRBV6-6
size: -
D: -
J: TRBJ1-1
DNA: TGTGCCAGCAGTCCCTCACGGATAGCGAGGAACACTGAAGCTTTCTTT
CDR3: CASSPSRIARNTEAFF

V: TRBV11-3
size: -
D: -
J: TRBJ2-2
DNA: TGTGCCAGCAGCTTAGAAACCGGGGAGCTGTTTTTT
CDR3: CASSLETGELFF

V: TRBV10-3
size: few
D: -
J: TRBJ2-7
DNA: TGTGCCATCAGTGCTGGCTACGAGCAGTACTTC
CDR3: CAISAGYEQYF

V: TRBV20-1
size: many
D: -
J: TRBJ2-7
DNA: TGCAGTGCTAGAGAAGTAGGGGACTACGAGCAGTACTTC
CDR3: CSAREVGDYEQYF

V: TRBV7-6
size: -
D: -
J: TRBJ1-5
DNA: TGTGCCAGCAGCTCAAGAGGGGGGGACCAGCCCCAGCATTTT
CDR3: CASSSRGGDQPQHF

V: TRBV11-2
size: many
D: -
J: TRBJ2-5
DNA: TGTGCCAGCAGCTTGACCGGTGGGCGGCCGACGGAGACCCAGTACTTC
CDR3: CASSLTGGRPTETQYF

V: TRBV27
size: -
D: TRBD1
J: TRBJ1-1
DNA: TGTGCCAGCAGATCAAAACCAGACAGGGATTATGCTTTCTTT
CDR3: CASRSKPDRDYAFF

V: TRBV6-5
size: many
D: TRBD1
J: TRBJ1-6
DNA: TGTGCCAGCAGTTGGGGGACAGGGAATTCACCCCTCCACTTT
CDR3: CASSWGTGNSPLHF

V: TRBV5-1
size: few
D: -
J: TRBJ1-3
DNA: TGCGCCAGCAGCTTGACAGGACTCTCTGGAAACACCATATATTTT
CDR3: CASSLTGLSGNTIYF

V: TRBV6-2/TRBV6-3
size: many
D: TRBD2
J: TRBJ2-7
DNA: TGTGCCAGCAGCTTAGGGCTAGCGGGACACGAGCAGTACTTC
CDR3: CASSLGLAGHEQYF

V: TRBV24-1
size: many
D: -
J: TRBJ2-3
DNA: TGTGCCACCAGTGATTTGGACGGGCTAAGGAGTGCAGATACGCAGTATTTT
CDR3: CATSDLDGLRSADTQYF

V: TRBV7-2
size: -
D: TRBD2
J: TRBJ2-7
DNA: TGTGCCACCGGGACTAGTACCTACGAGCAGTACTTC
CDR3: CATGTSTYEQYF

V: TRBV10-2
size: few
D: TRBD1
J: TRBJ2-3
DNA: TGCGCCAGCAGCCGCCTTCGGACAGGCCGGGGAGATACGCAGTATTTT
CDR3: CASSRLRTGRGDTQYF

V: TRBV7-2
size: -
D: -
J: TRBJ2-1
DNA: TGTGCCAGCAGCTCCTCTTGGCAGGCCTACAATGAGCAGTTCTTC
CDR3: CASSSSWQAYNEQFF

V: TRBV4-1
size: -
D: -
J: TRBJ2-7
DNA: TGCGCCAGCAGCCAAGATCCCTCAGGGGGGGGCCCCGGGCAGTACTTC
CDR3: CASSQDPSGGGPGQYF

V: TRBV4-2
size: few
D: TRBD2
J: TRBJ2-7
DNA: TGTGCCAGCAGCCAAGCCGGGACTAGCGGGTCCTACGAGCAGTACTTC
CDR3: CASSQAGTSGSYEQYF

V: TRBV10-2
size: few
D: TRBD1
J: TRBJ1-1
DNA: TGCGCCAGCAGAGGACAGGGGATGAACACTGAAGCTTTCTTT
CDR3: CASRGQGMNTEAFF

V: TRBV5-6
size: -
D: TRBD2
J: TRBJ2-1
DNA: TGTGCCAGCAGCAGAGGCGGGAGTCCGTACAATGAGCAGTTCTTC
CDR3: CASSRGGSPYNEQFF

V: TRBV20-1
size: many
D: -
J: TRBJ1-6
DNA: TGCAGTGCTCAACCACTTTTCGGAAGGAATAATTCACCCCTCCACTTT
CDR3: CSAQPLFGRNNSPLHF

V: TRBV7-9
size: -
D: -
J: TRBJ2-5
DNA: TGTGCCAGCTGGTTTCAAGAGACCCAGTACTTC
CDR3: CASWFQETQYF

V: TRBV11-2
size: -
D: TRBD2
J: TRBJ2-3
DNA: TGTGCCAGCAGCCCCCGCGGGGGAAACACAGATACGCAGTATTTT
CDR3: CASSPRGGNTDTQYF

V: TRBV4-2
size: many
D: TRBD2
J: TRBJ2-5
DNA: TGTGCCAGCAGCCTGTCGACTAGCGGGAGCATGGAGACCCAGTACTTC
CDR3: CASSLSTSGSMETQYF

V: TRBV13
size: -
D: -
J: TRBJ2-7
DNA: TGTGCCAGCAGCCACCCAGCGGACGAGCAGTACTTC
CDR3: CASSHPADEQYF

V: TRBV5-1
size: -
D: -
J: TRBJ2-2
DNA: TGCGCCAGCAAGGGCGGGACCGGGGAGCTGTTTTTT
CDR3: CASKGGTGELFF

V: TRBV5-6
size: many
D: -
J: TRBJ1-1
DNA: TGTGCCAGCAGCTTGGAATTGGGGACAATGAACACTGAAGCTTTCTTT
CDR3: CASSLELGTMNTEAFF

V: TRBV6-5
size: -
D: TRBD2
J: TRBJ2-7
DNA: TGTGCCAGCTCGCGTGGGGGGGTGACCTACGAGCAGTACTTC
CDR3: CASSRGGVTYEQYF

V: TRBV6-1
size: -
D: TRBD2
J: TRBJ2-5
DNA: TGTGCCAGCAGTGAGCCCGGGAGGGGAGAGACCCAGTACTTC
CDR3: CASSEPGRGETQYF

V: TRBV12-3/TRBV12-4
size: many
D: TRBD2
J: TRBJ2-7
DNA: TGTGCCAGCCAGCGGGCTAGCGGTACCTACGAGCAGTACTTC
CDR3: CASQRASGTYEQYF

V: TRBV20-1
size: -
D: TRBD1
J: TRBJ1-6
DNA: TGCAGTGCTAGAGGGACAGGGATTGTTTCACCCCTCCACTTT
CDR3: CSARGTGIVSPLHF

V: TRBV11-1
size: many
D: TRBD2
J: TRBJ2-7
DNA: TGTGCCAGCAGCGAAGACCTAGCGGAGGGCCTCTACGAGCAGTACTTC
CDR3: CASSEDLAEGLYEQYF

V: TRBV6-5
size: -
D: TRBD2
J: TRBJ2-3
DNA: TGTGCCAGCACAAAGACTAGCGGGAGATTGGATACGCAGTATTTT
CDR3: CASTKTSGRLDTQYF

V: TRBV6-5
size: -
D: TRBD1
J: TRBJ1-1
DNA: TGTGCCAGCAGATCGACAAGGGCAGGGGGTACTGAAGCTTTCTTT
CDR3: CASRSTRAGGTEAFF

V: TRBV7-2
size: medium-sized
D: TRBD2
J: TRBJ2-1
DNA: TGTGCCAGCAGCTTAAAGATCGCGACTAGCGGGAGTGGCGATGAGCAGTTCTTC
CDR3: CASSLKIATSGSGDEQFF

V: TRBV20-1
size: -
D: TRBD1
J: TRBJ2-7
DNA: TGCAGTGCTAGTGACCCGTGGCAGGGGGCGCTGGAGCAGTACTTC
CDR3: CSASDPWQGALEQYF

V: TRBV5-1
size: -
D: -
J: TRBJ2-3
DNA: TGCGCCAGCAGCTTGGAGGGAACAGATACGCAGTATTTT
CDR3: CASSLEGTDTQYF

V: TRBV30
size: many
D: -
J: TRBJ2-1
DNA: TGTGCCTGGAGTTCCGGGCTAGCCCTAGGGAATGAGCAGTTCTTC
CDR3: CAWSSGLALGNEQFF

V: TRBV29-1
size: -
D: TRBD2
J: TRBJ2-3
DNA: TGCAGCGGAAGACTAGCGGGAGGAACAGATACGCAGTATTTT
CDR3: CSGRLAGGTDTQYF

V: TRBV29-1
size: -
D: -
J: TRBJ1-2
DNA: TGCAGCGTTGTGGGCAGGGACTATGGCTACACCTTC
CDR3: CSVVGRDYGYTF

V: TRBV20-1
size: few
D: -
J: TRBJ2-1
DNA: TGCAGTGCTAGAGATACCCTATCGCGGCGAATAGGCAATGAGCAGTTCTTC
CDR3: CSARDTLSRRIGNEQFF

V: TRBV5-1
size: few
D: -
J: TRBJ2-7
DNA: TGCGCCAGCAGCTTAAGCACGTACGAGCAGTACTTC
CDR3: CASSLSTYEQYF

V: TRBV29-1
size: -
D: TRBD1
J: TRBJ1-4
DNA: TGCAGTGGTAGAGCCGGGACAGGGGGAATCAATGAAAAACTGTTTTTT
CDR3: CSGRAGTGGINEKLFF

V: TRBV29-1
size: many
D: TRBD2
J: TRBJ2-3
DNA: TGCAGCGTTGCGCGGGTAGCGGGAGAGGAGCACGCAGATACGCAGTATTTT
CDR3: CSVARVAGEEHADTQYF

V: TRBV24-1
size: few
D: -
J: TRBJ2-7
DNA: TGTGCCACCAGTGATTTGGTAGGAGGAGCCTACGAGCAGTACTTC
CDR3: CATSDLVGGAYEQYF

V: TRBV7-6
size: -
D: -
J: TRBJ1-1
DNA: TGTGCCAGCAGCCCCCGAGGGGTGAACACTGAAGCTTTCTTT
CDR3: CASSPRGVNTEAFF

V: TRBV6-1
size: many
D: -
J: TRBJ1-5
DNA: TGTGCCAGCAACCGGCAGGCGCTGAGCAATCAGCCCCAGCATTTT
CDR3: CASNRQALSNQPQHF

V: TRBV11-1
size: many
D: TRBD2
J: TRBJ2-2
DNA: TGTGCCAGCAGCTTAGACGCGGGAGGTCAACCGGGAACCGGGGAGCTGTTTTTT
CDR3: CASSLDAGGQPGTGELFF

V: TRBV7-9
size: many
D: TRBD2
J: TRBJ2-3
DNA: TGTGCCAGCAGCTGGGGGGGTTTCTACACAGATACGCAGTATTTT
CDR3: CASSWGGFYTDTQYF